What follows are 25 T cell receptor beta chains derived from one specimen sequenced in a study of cytomegalovirus exposure and HLA in healthy donors. The PCR employed 60 Vbeta primers together with 13 Jbeta primers. Clones were sequenced by immunoSEQ multiplex PCR, and TCRdb holds only the in-frame ones, with some missing. The data show 170,000 or so clones, around 79% seen once. Sequenced material: PBMCs. Receptors originate from a woman in her thirties or forties in good health and CMV-seronegative.

This clone was picked up one time. The rearrangement joins TRBV28 to TRBJ1-3, with TRBD1 identical over 9 bases. The V gene's germline CDR1 is MDHEN and CDR2 SYDVKM. The CDR3 sequence is 19 residues long. Losses at the gene ends were 2 bases for V and 0 bases for J; bases not matched to a gene: 11. Here the CDR3 reads CASSLSRWGTGSSGNTIYF. The CDR3 DNA reads TGTGCCAGCAGTTTAAGCCGATGGGGGACAGGGTCCTCTGGAAACACCATATATTTT.

This clone was seen a few times. The chain links TRBV7-6 to TRBJ2-2; possible D gene TRBD1, 5 bases. CDR3 size: 14 residues. CDR1 is SGHVS and CDR2 is FNYEAQ in the germline V gene. Trimming took 6 bases from V and 1 from J, leaving 9 bases between them. The CDR3 bases are TGTGCCAGCAGTGACGACAGGAACACCGGGGAGCTGTTTTTT. Translated, it gives CASSDDRNTGELFF. Drawing the rest from reference TRBV7-6 and TRBJ2-2, the complete variable domain is GAGVSQSPRYKVTKRGQDVALRCDPISGHVSLYWYRQALGQGPEFLTYFNYEAQQDKSGLPNDRFSAERPEGSISTLTIQRTEQRDSAMYRCASSDDRNTGELFFGEGSRLTVL.

The DNA for the CDR3 is TGTGCCAGCAGTTGGAGGGGAGGTTATGGCTACACCTTC. Translated, it gives CASSWRGGYGYTF. The chain has TRBV27 and TRBJ1-2; D perhaps matches TRBD1 (5 bases). The V gene's germline CDR1 is MNHEY and CDR2 SMNVEV (reference sequence). V was pared by 4 bases and J by 5 bases, with 11 bases between. The CDR3 covers 13 residues.

The chain uses TRBV4-1 and TRBJ2-7, with D perhaps matching TRBD1 (5 bases). Germline CDR1 MGHRA, CDR2 YSYEKL. V was pared by 4 bases and J by 2 bases, with 12 bases between. The CDR3 runs 14 residues. DNA for the CDR3: TGCGCCAGCAGCCCCAGGGATATCCCCTACGAGCAGTACTTC. Protein sequence: CASSPRDIPYEQYF.

The chain joins TRBV21-1 to TRBJ1-6; the table gives TRBD1 as D, unverified against the DNA. TRBV21-1 is labeled a pseudogene. The CDR3 contains 17 residues. The CDR3 here is CASSTRWWASYNSPLHF. For the CDR3, the DNA is TGTGCCAGCAGCACGCGTTGGTGGGCCTCCTATAATTCACCCCTCCACTTT.

The rearrangement uses TRBV4-2 and TRBJ2-7; D unresolved. V was shortened by 1 base and J by 5 bases, with 15 bases between the two germline ends. The CDR3 covers 15 residues. CDR1 is LGHNA, CDR2 YNFKEQ, per germline. This chain's CDR3 is CASSQVRSTGNEQYF. CDR3 nucleotides: TGTGCCAGCAGCCAAGTTAGGTCGACTGGTAACGAGCAGTACTTC.

The chain joins TRBV9 to TRBJ1-4; unclear D gene. The CDR3 loop spans 12 amino acids. Germline values: CDR1 SGDLS, CDR2 YYNGEE. V was pared by 3 bases and J by 4 bases, with 4 bases between. The CDR3 DNA sequence: TGTGCCAGCAGCGCCTTTAATGAAAAACTGTTTTTT. Residues: CASSAFNEKLFF.

This clone has a handful of counts. The V call is TRBV7-2, the J call TRBJ2-5; D perhaps matches TRBD1 (6 bases). The CDR3 length is 15 residues. Trimming shortened V by 5 bases and J by 2 bases, and 15 bases separated the two germline ends. CDR1 and CDR2 (germline): SGHTA, FQGNSA. The CDR3 protein is CASSPPTGFQETQYF. The DNA of the CDR3 is TGTGCCAGCAGCCCCCCCACAGGGTTTCAAGAGACCCAGTACTTC. Drawing the rest from reference TRBV7-2 and TRBJ2-5, the complete variable domain is GAGVSQSPSNKVTEKGKDVELRCDPISGHTALYWYRQSLGQGLEFLIYFQGNSAPDKSGLPSDRFSAERTGGSVSTLTIQRTQQEDSAVYLCASSPPTGFQETQYFGPGTRLLVL.

The CDR3 protein is CASDKTSGWSQSYNEQFF. The CDR3, as DNA: TGTGCCAGCGATAAGACTAGCGGGTGGTCCCAATCCTACAATGAGCAGTTCTTC. This rearrangement joins TRBV2 to TRBJ2-1; 10 bases agree with TRBD2. Germline CDR1 reads SNHLY; CDR2 reads FYNNEI. V dropped 8 bases and J dropped 1; count of bases not matched to a gene: 14. CDR3 length equals 18 residues.

This rearrangement joins TRBV5-5 to TRBJ2-5, with D tentatively TRBD2 (6 bases). Germline values: CDR1 SGHKS, CDR2 YYEKEE (reference sequence). Trimming left V 4 bases short and J 0 bases short, with 19 bases between. This CDR3 is built from 17 residues. This CDR3 reads CASSLRLTREYQETQYF. As DNA, the CDR3 is TGTGCCAGCAGCCTTCGGTTGACTAGAGAATACCAAGAGACCCAGTACTTC.

The V gene is TRBV7-3, the J gene TRBJ2-3; D not certain. The V end was cut by 2 bases, the J end by 2 bases, with 11 bases between. Germline CDR1 is SGHTA and CDR2 is FQGTGA. The CDR3 sequence is 15 residues long. CDR3: CASSLQATHTDTQYF. CDR3 sequence (DNA): TGTGCCAGCAGCTTACAGGCGACACACACAGATACGCAGTATTTT.

This chain links TRBV11-2 with TRBJ2-5; possible D gene TRBD1, 6 bases. Per germline, CDR1 SGHAT and CDR2 FQNNGV. Deletions cut 0 bases from V and 1 base from J, with 15 bases between. The CDR3 has 17 amino acids. Here the CDR3 reads CASSLDAPVTGQETQYF. CDR3 DNA sequence: TGTGCCAGCAGCTTAGATGCACCGGTGACAGGCCAAGAGACCCAGTACTTC.

The count of this clone is one. The chain couples TRBV5-6 to TRBJ2-5; 7 nucleotides line up with TRBD2. Per the germline V gene, CDR1 is SGHDT and CDR2 is YYEEEE. The CDR3 is made up of 13 amino acids. The J segment lost 2 bases and the V segment lost 4 bases, leaving 2 bases of the junction unmatched. Here the CDR3 DNA reads TGTGCCAGCAGCCTCGGGGGGCAAGAGACCCAGTACTTC. This encodes CASSLGGQETQYF.

The CDR3 nucleotides are TGTGCCAGCAGCCCGTCTGGGGGCCCAGATACGCAGTATTTT. Translation gives CASSPSGGPDTQYF. The V gene is TRBV7-9, the J gene TRBJ2-3; D is possibly TRBD1 (6 bases). CDR3 size: 14 residues. Germline values: CDR1 SEHNR, CDR2 FQNEAQ (reference sequence). Trimming left V 5 bases short and J 4 bases short, with 13 bases between.

This clone was counted a single time. The chain carries TRBV28 and TRBJ2-7, with TRBD2 matching 9 bases. There are 17 residues in the CDR3. Trimming cost V 2 bases and J 4 bases; bases outside gene matches: 12. Germline V gene sequence: CDR1 MDHEN, CDR2 SYDVKM. The CDR3 DNA reads TGTGCCAGCAGTTTAATCAAATCCGGGACTAGCTCGTACGAGCAGTACTTC. Residues: CASSLIKSGTSSYEQYF. The full variable domain, with the rest looked up from reference TRBV28 and TRBJ2-7, is DVKVTQSSRYLVKRTGEKVFLECVQDMDHENMFWYRQDPGLGLRLIYFSYDVKMKEKGDIPEGYSVSREKKERFSLILESASTNQTSMYLCASSLIKSGTSSYEQYFGPGTRLTVT.

As DNA, the CDR3 is TGTGCCAGCAGCTTATTACAGGGCTATGGCTACACCTTC. Its translation is CASSLLQGYGYTF. V and J are TRBV5-6 and TRBJ1-2; tentative D call: TRBD1 (6 bases). With 2 bases removed from V and 4 bases from J, the gap between germline ends came to 9 bases. There are 13 residues in the CDR3. Germline V gene sequence: CDR1 SGHDT, CDR2 YYEEEE.

The chain joins TRBV5-4 to TRBJ2-5; TRBD2 is a possible D gene (6 bases). Per the germline V gene, CDR1 is SGHNT and CDR2 is YYREEE (reference sequence). This CDR3 comprises 13 residues. With 4 bases removed from V and 2 bases from J, the gap between germline ends came to 9 bases. The CDR3 nucleotides read TGTGCCAGCAGCCCGGGACTTCAAGAGACCCAGTACTTC. Translated, it gives CASSPGLQETQYF.

This clone was seen a few times. This chain connects TRBV14 to TRBJ2-3; tentative D call: TRBD2 (5 bases). The CDR3 sequence is 17 residues long. Germline assignment: CDR1 SGHDN and CDR2 FVKESK. Deletions cut 2 bases from V and 2 bases from J, with 17 bases between. The CDR3 DNA follows: TGTGCCAGCAGCCAATCTGCGGGCCTAAGGGTCACAGATACGCAGTATTTT. It codes for CASSQSAGLRVTDTQYF.

The chain joins TRBV5-1 to TRBJ2-3, with D possibly TRBD1 on 5 matching bases. This CDR3 has 15 residues. Germline CDR1 SGHRS, CDR2 YFSETQ. V dropped 0 bases and J dropped 3 bases, with 11 bases sitting between them. The CDR3 region is CASSLVAGLTDTQYF. The CDR3 DNA reads TGCGCCAGCAGCTTGGTGGCAGGGTTAACAGATACGCAGTATTTT.

The rearrangement joins TRBV18 to TRBJ2-1; 8 nucleotides agree with TRBD2. The V gene end was trimmed by 8 bases and the J gene end by 7 bases; junction bases not matched to a gene: 7. Germline-derived CDR1 and CDR2 are KGHSH and LQKENI. CDR3 length: 13 residues. The CDR3 nucleotides read TGTGCCAGCACTAGCGGCCCTGGGAATGAGCAGTTCTTC. Protein: CASTSGPGNEQFF.

The chain has TRBV25-1 and TRBJ1-4; D unclear. Germline-derived CDR1 and CDR2 are MGHDK and SYGVNS. The V gene lost 1 base and the J gene lost 4 bases, with 10 bases spanning the gap. The CDR3 is made up of 15 amino acids. DNA for the CDR3: TGTGCCAGCAGTGAATCTCCGAGGGATAATGAAAAACTGTTTTTT. Protein sequence: CASSESPRDNEKLFF.

This clone came up a few times. The chain employs TRBV9 and TRBJ1-1; D remains unclear. Trimming stripped 2 bases from V and 0 bases from J, with 5 bases between. The CDR3 contains 13 residues. Germline V gives CDR1 SGDLS, CDR2 YYNGEE. For the CDR3, the DNA is TGTGCCAGCAGCGTTGGCATGAACACTGAAGCTTTCTTT. Amino acid sequence: CASSVGMNTEAFF.

The chain carries TRBV14 and TRBJ2-1; D remains ambiguous. The CDR3 covers 15 residues. The germline gives CDR1 SGHDN, CDR2 FVKESK. The V end lost 4 bases, the J end lost 5 bases, and 15 bases lay between the germline ends. CDR3 protein: CASSPPHRRDNEQFF. Here the CDR3 DNA reads TGTGCCAGCAGCCCTCCCCACCGACGGGACAATGAGCAGTTCTTC. Together with reference TRBV14 and TRBJ2-1, the CDR3 gives the full variable domain: EAGVTQFPSHSVIEKGQTVTLRCDPISGHDNLYWYRRVMGKEIKFLLHFVKESKQDESGMPNNRFLAERTGGTYSTLKVQPAELEDSGVYFCASSPPHRRDNEQFFGPGTRLTVL.

This clone was recorded only once. The chain combines TRBV19 with TRBJ2-1; perhaps TRBD1 as D (6 bases). This CDR3 spans 14 amino acids. V was trimmed by 6 bases and J by 0 bases, leaving 9 bases between them. Germline V CDR1 and CDR2: LNHDA, SQIVND (reference sequence). Here the CDR3 DNA reads TGTGCCAGTAGGACGGACAGCTCCTACAATGAGCAGTTCTTC. This gives the protein CASRTDSSYNEQFF.

V is TRBV6-6 and J is TRBJ1-1, with 7 bases fitting TRBD1. Germline loops: CDR1 MNHNY, CDR2 SVGAGI (reference sequence). The length of the CDR3 is 14 residues. The junction had 2 bases not matched to a gene; V was cut back by 4 bases and J by 0 bases. The CDR3 sequence: CASSFDRVNTEAFF. The CDR3 nucleotides read TGTGCCAGCAGTTTCGACAGGGTGAACACTGAAGCTTTCTTT.